The text below deals with one T cell receptor beta chain. The antigen remains undetermined. Each molecule of TCR cDNA was tagged with one unique molecular identifier. A single record per CDR3 protein comes from TCRdb applying MiXCR to the 5' RACE reads. Seen here are over 10,000 distinct CDR3 sequences, approximately 3% observed once, and the top ten hold about a sixth. Specified time point: sample taken at primary tumor resection. Donation came from 70 or so patients with untreated early-stage non-small cell lung cancer. Unsorted samples of tumor, nontumor lung or frozen PBMC had their whole RNA sequenced. This sample stems from a study of spatial heterogeneity in lung cancer. Overall study: There was a strong correlation between the counts of TCR transcripts measured in tumor regions and a T cell transcriptional module score that was calculated from matched bulk RNA-seq. Study results and limitations: The study found that expanded intratumoral alpha and beta TCR counts tracked tumor mutation counts.

Germline assignment: CDR1 MGHRA and CDR2 YSYEKL. The CDR3 has 16 residues. The J segment lost 10 bases and the V segment lost 2 bases, leaving 14 bases of the junction unmatched. The receptor was isolated from a male donor with early-stage non-small cell lung cancer. The chain employs TRBV4-1 and TRBJ1-1; 9 bases match TRBD1. This specimen consisted of lung tumor tissue, obtained at surgery. CDR3 amino acids: CASSQNTGQGKYSAFF. The CDR3 DNA sequence: TGCGCCAGCAGCCAAAATACGGGACAGGGCAAATACTCAGCTTTCTTT.